The present T cell receptor beta chain was sequenced within a study of T cells in Graves' hyperthyroidism and ophthalmopathy. This CDR3 spans 13 amino acids. The ends were cut back, 3 bases at V and 5 bases at J, with 8 bases in the middle. CDR1 LNHNV and CDR2 YYDKDF come from the germline V gene (reference sequence). The authors deemed Graves' hyperthyroidism stable absent ophthalmopathy progression within 18 months. Patients aged 18 to 65 had newly diagnosed hyperthyroidism that had lasted under 2 months. Exclusion of patients followed from uncontrolled infection, other autoimmune disease, pregnancy or lactation. This clonotype was seen more than once but under ten times. It was RNA transcripts that yielded the amplified TCR beta CDR3 regions. The TCR CDR3 was amplified in a first-round RT-PCR using the HTBI primer set. MiXCR, run by TCRdb on the multiplex PCR reads, gives a single entry per CDR3 protein. The sample yields over 700,000 distinct CDR3 sequences, about 38% seen once.

This TCR was recovered from a man in his late teens or twenties with Graves' hyperthyroidism. The gene calls are TRBV15 and TRBJ1-5; D gene unclear. The specimen sequenced was blood. CDR3: CATSSSLDQPQHF. In nucleotides, the CDR3 is TGTGCCACCAGCAGTTCCTTGGATCAGCCCCAGCATTTT.